The next 22 T cell receptor beta chains were all read from a single sample in a study of cytomegalovirus exposure and HLA in healthy donors. Both 60 Vbeta primers and 13 Jbeta primers went into the PCR. Some clones are missing from TCRdb's copy, which holds only in-frame ones; the method was immunoSEQ multiplex PCR. The sample has approximately 100,000 clones; 75% to 85% are singletons. The sample comprised PBMCs. These TCRs come from a female donor in good health and CMV-seropositive.

The J gene is TRBJ2-7, the V gene TRBV5-1; 7 positions match TRBD2. V lost 4 bases, J lost 0 bases, and 7 bases stayed unmatched. The CDR3 runs 15 residues. CDR1 and CDR2 from the germline V gene are SGHRS and YFSETQ. The CDR3 nucleotides read TGCGCCAGCAGCCCAAGGACTAGAAGCTCCTACGAGCAGTACTTC. Translating it yields CASSPRTRSSYEQYF.

V usage is TRBV5-1 and J usage is TRBJ2-7, with D possibly TRBD1 on 6 matching bases. Trimming took 1 base from V and 5 from J, leaving 10 bases between them. The CDR3 extends over 13 amino acids. The germline V gene has CDR1 SGHRS and CDR2 YFSETQ. The CDR3 DNA reads TGCGCCAGCAGCTTGTCAGGGGACCACGAGCAGTACTTC. Its translation is CASSLSGDHEQYF.

V is TRBV6-4 and J is TRBJ2-1; the match to TRBD2 covers 7 bases. Trimming cost V 4 bases and J 9 bases; bases outside gene matches: 9. The length of the CDR3 is 14 residues. Germline V gene sequence: CDR1 MRHNA, CDR2 SNTAGT. For the CDR3, the DNA is TGTGCCAGCAGTGTCGCGGGGGACGGGGGTGAGCAGTTCTTC. Amino acids: CASSVAGDGGEQFF.

This chain joins TRBV18 and TRBJ1-1, with TRBD1 matching 7 bases. CDR3 length equals 15 residues. CDR1 and CDR2 from the germline V gene are KGHSH and LQKENI. J was trimmed by 3 bases and V by 3 bases; bases with no gene match: 7. The CDR3 here is CASSPLQGVDTEAFF. CDR3 sequence (DNA): TGTGCCAGCTCACCCCTCCAGGGGGTCGACACTGAAGCTTTCTTT.

The chain employs TRBV7-6 and TRBJ2-2, with TRBD2 matching 8 bases. After removal of 3 bases from V and 5 bases from J, the junction contained 2 bases not matched to a gene. CDR1 is SGHVS, CDR2 FNYEAQ, per germline. This CDR3 spans 14 amino acids. The DNA for the CDR3 is TGTGCCAGCAGCTTCTCTAGCGGGACCGGGGAGCTGTTTTTT. Translating gives CASSFSSGTGELFF.

The chain's CDR3 is CASSQVGGNTGELFF. The CDR3 bases are TGCGCCAGCAGCCAAGTAGGGGGAAACACCGGGGAGCTGTTTTTT. The chain couples TRBV4-3 to TRBJ2-2; weak D call: TRBD1 (6 bases). The V end was cut by 1 base, the J end by 2 bases, with 8 bases between. Looked up from germline, CDR1 is LGHNA and CDR2 is YSLEER. The CDR3 contains 15 residues.

J is TRBJ1-3 and V is TRBV30; maybe TRBD1 (6 bases). Germline V gene sequence: CDR1 GTSNPN, CDR2 SVGIG (reference sequence). CDR3 length: 14 amino acids. The V end lost 3 bases, the J end lost 4 bases, and 13 bases lay between the germline ends. DNA for the CDR3: TGTGCCTGGAGGATCAGGGGCGCGGGAAACACCATATATTTT. This codes for CAWRIRGAGNTIYF.

The V gene is TRBV11-2, the J gene TRBJ1-1, with 7 nucleotides matching TRBD1. The germline gives CDR1 SGHAT, CDR2 FQNNGV. Losses at the gene ends were 5 bases for V and 5 bases for J; bases not matched to a gene: 14. This CDR3 is built from 16 residues. The CDR3: CASSPLDYRGGTEAFF. As DNA, the CDR3 is TGTGCCAGCAGCCCGCTAGACTACAGGGGTGGGACTGAAGCTTTCTTT.

This sequence joins TRBV23-1 and TRBJ2-5, with TRBD2 as a possible D gene (6 bases). The J call may be in error: the DNA end matches TRBJ2-7 better. TRBV23-1 is noted as an ORF with a role that remains uncertain. CDR3 length equals 12 residues. DNA of the CDR3: TGCGCCAAGCTAGGGACTTCCTACGAGCAGTACTTC. Its protein product is CAKLGTSYEQYF.

V and J are TRBV2 and TRBJ1-6; 12 nucleotides line up with TRBD1. Germline lookup yields CDR1 SNHLY and CDR2 FYNNEI. This CDR3 comprises 17 residues. J was trimmed by 5 bases and V by 3 bases; bases with no gene match: 5. CDR3: CASSERGQGANNSPLHF. The CDR3 DNA is TGTGCCAGCAGTGAGCGGGGACAGGGGGCGAATAATTCACCCCTCCACTTT.

The chain is built from TRBV11-2 and TRBJ1-6; tentative D call: TRBD1 (6 bases). There are 18 residues in the CDR3. The V end lost 5 bases, the J end lost 7 bases, and 24 bases lay between the germline ends. CDR1 is SGHAT and CDR2 is FQNNGV in the germline V gene. Here the CDR3 reads CASSPQEQGVLGNSPLHF. The DNA for the CDR3 is TGTGCCAGCAGCCCACAGGAACAGGGAGTTCTGGGCAATTCACCCCTCCACTTT.

This clone was counted a few times. Here the CDR3 reads CAWRAKTGAHGYTF. The CDR3 DNA is TGTGCCTGGAGAGCTAAGACAGGGGCCCATGGCTACACCTTC. The rearrangement joins TRBV30 to TRBJ1-2, with 8 nucleotides matching TRBD1. The V and J ends lost 3 bases and 6 bases, in that order; junction bases with no gene match: 9. The CDR3 extends over 14 amino acids. Germline V gene data show CDR1 as GTSNPN and CDR2 as SVGIG (reference sequence).

V and J are TRBV27 and TRBJ2-6; D might be TRBD1 (5 bases). The CDR3 length is 14 residues. CDR1 is MNHEY and CDR2 is SMNVEV in the germline V gene (reference sequence). V lost 7 bases, J lost 1 base, and 8 bases lay in between. The CDR3 sequence: CASTRTSGANVLTF. CDR3 coding DNA: TGTGCCAGCACTCGGACATCTGGGGCCAACGTCCTGACTTTC.

CDR3 protein: CASSSGPPSGGFNEQFF. The CDR3 DNA reads TGTGCCAGCAGCTCCGGACCCCCTAGCGGGGGGTTTAATGAGCAGTTCTTC. The chain employs TRBV7-9 and TRBJ2-1; 11 bases agree with TRBD2. The CDR3 sequence is 17 residues long. Germline CDR1 is SEHNR and CDR2 is FQNEAQ (reference sequence). With V trimmed by 4 bases and J by 7 bases, 12 bases remained unmatched.

The V and J genes are TRBV30 and TRBJ2-3; possible D gene TRBD2, 6 bases. CDR1 is GTSNPN, CDR2 SVGIG, per germline (reference sequence). The CDR3 has 12 amino acids. V lost 6 bases, J lost 4 bases, and 11 bases lay in between. The CDR3 DNA reads as TGTGCCTGCCGGGGGATTTCAGATACGCAGTATTTT. It encodes CACRGISDTQYF.

CDR3 nucleotides: TGTGCCAGCAGTCAAATTGGGGGGAGGGACTATAACTATGGCTACACCTTC. It codes for CASSQIGGRDYNYGYTF. The chain joins TRBV5-5 to TRBJ1-2, with a tentative D call TRBD1 (5 bases). From germline, CDR1 is SGHKS and CDR2 YYEKEE (reference sequence). The CDR3 runs to 17 residues. Trimming took off 5 bases at V and 1 base at J, with 21 bases between the two ends.

The rearrangement joins TRBV4-1 to TRBJ2-2; 10 bases match TRBD2. CDR1 is MGHRA and CDR2 is YSYEKL in the germline V gene. The trim removed 0 bases at V and 6 bases at J, leaving 16 bases unmatched. CDR3 size: 20 residues. The CDR3 DNA sequence: TGCGCCAGCAGCCAAGATCAAGTCGGGGCAGCGGGAGGGCCGGCCGGGGAGCTGTTTTTT. Its translation is CASSQDQVGAAGGPAGELFF.

The chain combines TRBV7-2 with TRBJ2-1; a possible D gene is TRBD1 (6 bases). CDR3 size: 16 residues. Germline-derived CDR1 and CDR2 are SGHTA and FQGNSA. With 7 bases removed from V and 1 base from J, the gap between germline ends came to 17 bases. The CDR3: CASTTLTGPSYNEQFF. As DNA, the CDR3 is TGTGCCAGCACCACCCTCACAGGGCCTTCCTACAATGAGCAGTTCTTC.

This chain uses TRBV19 with TRBJ2-1, with 9 bases identical to TRBD2. The CDR3 runs 14 residues. Germline V lookup: CDR1 LNHDA, CDR2 SQIVND (reference sequence). The ends lost 9 bases at V and 3 bases at J; junction bases unmatched: 6. The CDR3 loop is CASSLAGNYNEQFF. Here the CDR3 DNA reads TGTGCCAGCAGCCTAGCGGGGAACTACAATGAGCAGTTCTTC.

The V gene is TRBV4-2, the J gene TRBJ2-7; 9 bases are a match to TRBD1. The CDR3 runs to 16 residues. V lost 4 bases to trimming and J lost 5 bases; unmatched junction nucleotides: 12. CDR1 and CDR2 (germline): LGHNA, YNFKEQ. The chain's CDR3 is CASSPGDRVRKDEQYF. For the CDR3, the DNA is TGTGCCAGCAGCCCGGGGGACAGGGTAAGAAAGGACGAGCAGTACTTC.

The chain employs TRBV18 and TRBJ1-3, with 7 bases lining up with TRBD1. CDR3 length equals 15 residues. Germline V lookup: CDR1 KGHSH, CDR2 LQKENI. J gave up 0 bases and V 6 bases, and 5 bases lay outside the gene matches. The CDR3 reads CASSLGQISGNTIYF. The CDR3 coding sequence is TGTGCCAGCTCCCTGGGACAGATCTCTGGAAACACCATATATTTT. The entire variable domain, with the rest obtained from reference TRBV18 and TRBJ1-3, is as follows: NAGVMQNPRHLVRRRGQEARLRCSPMKGHSHVYWYRQLPEEGLKFMVYLQKENIIDESGMPKERFSAEFPKEGPSILRIQQVVRGDSAAYFCASSLGQISGNTIYFGEGSWLTVV.

In its sample, this clone was seen once. A junction end diverges from the germline sequence, so it may reflect a read error. The rearrangement joins TRBV7-6 to TRBJ1-1, with D uncertain. From germline, CDR1 is SGHVS and CDR2 FNYEAQ. This CDR3 contains 15 residues. The CDR3 sequence: CASSFSAGTDTEAFF. The CDR3 bases are TGTGCCAGCAGCTTTTCCGCCGGCACTGACACTGAGGCTTTCTTT.